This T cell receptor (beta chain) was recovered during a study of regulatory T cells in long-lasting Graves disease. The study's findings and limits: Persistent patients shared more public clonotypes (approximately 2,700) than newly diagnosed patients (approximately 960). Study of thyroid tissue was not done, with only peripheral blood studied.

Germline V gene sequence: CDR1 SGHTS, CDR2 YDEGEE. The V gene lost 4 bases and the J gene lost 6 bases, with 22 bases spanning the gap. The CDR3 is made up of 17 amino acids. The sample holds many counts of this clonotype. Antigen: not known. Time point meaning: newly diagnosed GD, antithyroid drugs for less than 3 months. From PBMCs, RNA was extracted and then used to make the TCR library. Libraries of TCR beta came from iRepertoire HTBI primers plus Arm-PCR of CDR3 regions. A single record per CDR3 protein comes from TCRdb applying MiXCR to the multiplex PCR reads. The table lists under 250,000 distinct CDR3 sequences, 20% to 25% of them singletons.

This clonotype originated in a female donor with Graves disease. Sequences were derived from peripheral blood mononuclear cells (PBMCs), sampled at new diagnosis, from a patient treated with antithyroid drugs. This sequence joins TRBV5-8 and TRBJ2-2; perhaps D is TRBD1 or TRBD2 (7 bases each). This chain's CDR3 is CASSPLSAGQPPGELFF. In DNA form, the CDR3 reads TGTGCCAGCAGCCCTCTATCAGCGGGACAGCCACCCGGGGAGCTGTTTTTT.